This passage covers 22 T cell receptor beta chains from one sample sequenced in a study of molecular identifiers for immune sequencing clone quantification. TCRdb re-called the PCR reads with MiXCR, one entry per CDR3 protein. This table has about 330,000 distinct CDR3 sequences, under 25% appearing once. Source material: naive CD8+ T cells from blood, with Jurkat cell RNA spiked in. The subset was: FACS-sorted CD8+CD4-CCR7+CD45RA+ naive T cells. The receptors derive from a human donor in good health. Some libraries in this study had Jurkat cell RNA spiked in.

This clonotype came up many times. The rearrangement uses TRBV12-3 or TRBV12-4 and TRBJ2-6; D might be TRBD1 (6 bases). The CDR3 spans 18 residues. Trimming removed 6 bases at V and 3 bases at J, with 21 bases between. CDR3 DNA: TGTGCCAGCAGGACCTCTTACCCCCAGGGGATTGGGGCCAACGTCCTGACTTTC. Protein sequence: CASRTSYPQGIGANVLTF.

This clonotype has more than one count but fewer than ten. The V and J genes are TRBV30 and TRBJ1-6; D not resolved. The ends were cut back, 2 bases at V and 4 bases at J, with 12 bases in the middle. The germline gives CDR1 GTSNPN, CDR2 SVGIG (reference sequence). The CDR3 covers 15 residues. CDR3 nucleotide sequence: TGTGCCTGGAGTTCTTATCGGGATTATAATTCACCCCTCCACTTT. This codes for CAWSSYRDYNSPLHF.

Concerning this clonotype itself: Since a much larger clone is just one base distant, this may be a read error. The V call is TRBV30, the J call TRBJ1-1; unclear D gene. V lost 0 bases and J lost 6, with 8 bases in between. Germline V gene lookup returns CDR1 GTSNPN and CDR2 SVGIG (reference sequence). The CDR3 contains 12 residues. The CDR3 sequence: CAWSVHSPEAFF. The CDR3 nucleotides are TGTGCCTGGAGTGTTCACTCCCCTGAAGCTTTCTTT.

This chain joins TRBV20-1 and TRBJ2-7; a possible D gene is TRBD2 (6 bases). Trimming stripped 3 bases from V and 4 bases from J, with 16 bases between. This CDR3 is 14 amino acids long. Looked up from germline, CDR1 is DFQATT and CDR2 is SNEGSKA (reference sequence). The DNA for the CDR3 is TGCAGTGCTAGGGGGCCTTTGGGGAGGTACGAGCAGTACTTC. Translated, it gives CSARGPLGRYEQYF.

This clonotype came up a few times. This chain links TRBV28 with TRBJ1-4, with 11 nucleotides matching TRBD1. V was clipped by 5 bases and J by 0 bases; unmatched bases: 8. The CDR3 sequence is 18 residues long. Germline V gene data show CDR1 as MDHEN and CDR2 as SYDVKM. CDR3 amino acids: CASSIIGQGAATNEKLFF. The CDR3 DNA follows: TGTGCCAGCAGTATCATCGGACAGGGGGCCGCAACTAATGAAAAACTGTTTTTT.

This clonotype was seen a few times. J is TRBJ2-5 and V is TRBV24-1; possible D gene TRBD1, 5 bases. Trimming took off 2 bases at V and 0 bases at J, with 6 bases between the two ends. The CDR3 runs 14 residues. From germline, CDR1 is KGHDR and CDR2 SFDVKD. The CDR3 region has the DNA TGTGCCACCAGTGATTCAGGGCACCAAGAGACCCAGTACTTC. Translated, it gives CATSDSGHQETQYF.

The sample holds many counts of this clonotype. The chain employs TRBV5-5 and TRBJ2-7; 8 bases agree with TRBD1. There are 15 residues in the CDR3. Germline assignment: CDR1 SGHKS and CDR2 YYEKEE (reference sequence). V trimming: 3 bases; J trimming: 0 bases; junction bases outside the gene matches: 5. In nucleotides, the CDR3 is TGTGCCAGCAGCTGGGGACAGGCGAGCTCCTACGAGCAGTACTTC. It yields the protein CASSWGQASSYEQYF.

The chain joins TRBV13 to TRBJ2-5; 10 bases map to TRBD1. The CDR3 has 16 amino acids. Per germline, CDR1 PRHDT and CDR2 FYEKMQ (reference sequence). After removal of 1 base from V and 1 base from J, the junction contained 3 bases not matched to a gene. For the CDR3, the DNA is TGTGCCAGCAGCTTAGAACGGACAGGGGGCCAAGAGACCCAGTACTTC. It codes for CASSLERTGGQETQYF.

The sample holds many counts of this clonotype. This chain uses TRBV9 with TRBJ2-3, with 13 bases identical to TRBD2. V shed 1 base, J shed 4 bases, and the junction held 3 bases outside the gene matches. The germline V gene has CDR1 SGDLS and CDR2 YYNGEE. The CDR3 contains 16 residues. CDR3 sequence reads: CASSVWTSGGSDTQYF. The DNA of the CDR3 is TGTGCCAGCAGCGTATGGACTAGCGGGGGATCAGATACGCAGTATTTT. The full variable domain, completed using reference TRBV9 and TRBJ2-3, is DSGVTQTPKHLITATGQRVTLRCSPRSGDLSVYWYQQSLDQGLQFLIQYYNGEERAKGNILERFSAQQFPDLHSELNLSSLELGDSALYFCASSVWTSGGSDTQYFGPGTRLTVL.

The rearrangement joins TRBV12-3 or TRBV12-4 to TRBJ2-5, with 8 bases lining up with TRBD2. The CDR3 is 13 residues long. V lost 6 bases, J lost 5 bases, and 5 bases stayed unmatched. Written as DNA, the CDR3 is TGTGCCAGCAGGGTGACGGGAGGGGAGACCCAGTACTTC. The encoded protein is CASRVTGGETQYF.

This clonotype was seen at least ten times. The J gene is TRBJ2-7, the V gene TRBV14; D not resolved. This CDR3 is 13 amino acids long. Germline V lookup: CDR1 SGHDN, CDR2 FVKESK. Trimming removed 5 bases at V and 5 bases at J, with 13 bases between. This chain's CDR3 is CASSVGLLNEQYF. CDR3 nucleotide sequence: TGTGCCAGCAGCGTGGGCCTGTTGAACGAGCAGTACTTC.

The chain carries TRBV19 and TRBJ2-5; no definite D call. From germline, CDR1 is LNHDA and CDR2 SQIVND (reference sequence). The CDR3 sequence is 13 residues long. The germline V and J ends were trimmed by 4 bases and 9 bases, with 15 bases remaining between them. The CDR3 DNA reads TGTGCCAGTAGTAGACAACTACAAAAACCCCAGTACTTC. It encodes CASSRQLQKPQYF.

The table lists this clonotype with a few counts. The chain links TRBV4-1 to TRBJ2-7; D uncertain. Germline CDR1 MGHRA, CDR2 YSYEKL. The CDR3 extends over 13 amino acids. V shed 2 bases and J shed 2 bases, with 7 bases lying between them. The CDR3 sequence is CASSQKETYEQYF. For the CDR3, the DNA is TGCGCCAGCAGCCAAAAAGAAACCTACGAGCAGTACTTC.

The chain has TRBV19 and TRBJ2-3; D unclear. Trimming removed 3 bases at V and 3 bases at J, with 10 bases between. The CDR3 runs to 14 residues. Per germline, CDR1 LNHDA and CDR2 SQIVND (reference sequence). In DNA, the CDR3 is TGTGCCAGTAGTATCCAGATGAGAACAGATACGCAGTATTTT. Its translation is CASSIQMRTDTQYF. Using reference TRBV19 and TRBJ2-3 for the parts outside the CDR3, the full variable domain is DGGITQSPKYLFRKEGQNVTLSCEQNLNHDAMYWYRQDPGQGLRLIYYSQIVNDFQKGDIAEGYSVSREKKESFPLTVTSAQKNPTAFYLCASSIQMRTDTQYFGPGTRLTVL.

In the case of this clonotype: This may come from a read error, since a much larger clone is one base off. The chain recombines TRBV9 with TRBJ2-3, with D perhaps matching TRBD1 or TRBD2 (6 bases each). Germline V gene lookup returns CDR1 SGDLS and CDR2 YYNGEE. This CDR3 comprises 15 residues. CDR3 DNA: TGTGCCAGCAGCGAGGGGGGTGCTAGCACAGATGCGCAGTATTTT. Residues: CASSEGGASTDAQYF.

With respect to this clonotype: This may be a read error: a much more frequent sequence differs by one nucleotide. The gene calls are TRBV20-1 and TRBJ2-1; D is perhaps TRBD1 or TRBD2 (5 bases each). The CDR3 has 13 residues. Germline assignment: CDR1 DFQATT and CDR2 SNEGSKA (reference sequence). V was trimmed by 4 bases and J by 5 bases, leaving 12 bases between them. CDR3: CSANGAANNEQFF. CDR3 DNA sequence: TGCAGTGCTAACGGGGCGGCCAACAATGAGCAGTTCTTC.

There are many counts of this clonotype. The chain's CDR3 is CASSLTGTSGLETQYF. The CDR3, as DNA: TGCGCCAGCAGCTTAACCGGGACTAGCGGATTAGAGACCCAGTACTTC. The chain carries TRBV5-1 and TRBJ2-5, with TRBD2 identical over 11 bases. Germline V CDR1 and CDR2: SGHRS, YFSETQ. Unmatched junction bases numbered 7, after V lost 2 bases and J lost 4 bases. The length of the CDR3 is 16 residues.

Comments on this clonotype: One end of the junction fails to match germline, which may point to a read error. The chain recombines TRBV7-7 with TRBJ2-7; tentative D call: TRBD2 (5 bases). In germline, CDR1 is SSHAT, CDR2 FNYEAQ (reference sequence). This CDR3 spans 13 amino acids. Written as DNA, the CDR3 is TGTGCTAGCAGCTCAAAGGAGGATTTCGAGCAGTACTTC. Protein product: CASSSKEDFEQYF. The full variable domain, in which reference TRBV7-7 and TRBJ2-7 provide the parts outside the CDR3, is GAGVSQSPRYKVTKRGQDVTLRCDPISSHATLYWYQQALGQGPEFLTYFNYEAQPDKSGLPSDRFSAERPEGSISTLTIQRTEQRDSAMYRCASSSKEDFEQYFGPGTRLTVT.

V and J are TRBV28 and TRBJ2-5; 7 bases align to TRBD1. This CDR3 is built from 14 residues. V lost 3 bases and J lost 3; bases outside the gene matches: 4. The V gene's germline CDR1 is MDHEN and CDR2 SYDVKM. This CDR3 is CASSLTGTKETQYF. The DNA of the CDR3 is TGTGCCAGCAGTTTGACAGGGACCAAAGAGACCCAGTACTTC.

J is TRBJ1-6 and V is TRBV15, with 8 bases fitting TRBD1. This CDR3 has 14 amino acids. J lost 10 bases, V lost 6 bases, and 8 bases had no gene match. Germline CDR1 LNHNV, CDR2 YYDKDF (reference sequence). The CDR3 nucleotides read TGTGCCACCAGGCAGGGGGCAACTTTGTCACCCCTCCACTTT. Protein product: CATRQGATLSPLHF.

At least ten counts were recorded for this clonotype. This chain connects TRBV28 to TRBJ1-5; D ambiguous. CDR1 is MDHEN, CDR2 SYDVKM, per germline. The V end lost 2 bases, the J end lost 0 bases, and 2 bases lay between the germline ends. CDR3 length equals 13 residues. The CDR3 here is CASSLISNQPQHF. CDR3 bases: TGTGCCAGCAGTTTAATTAGCAATCAGCCCCAGCATTTT.

This clonotype appeared a few times. V is TRBV7-9 and J is TRBJ1-4; possible D gene TRBD1, 5 bases. This CDR3 is built from 12 residues. CDR1 and CDR2 from the germline V gene are SEHNR and FQNEAQ (reference sequence). Deletions cut 8 bases from V and 8 bases from J, with 12 bases between. The CDR3 region is CASGREEEKLFF. DNA for the CDR3: TGTGCCAGCGGCAGGGAAGAAGAAAAACTGTTTTTT.